This TCR beta chain was captured in a study of T-cell memory formation after mild COVID-19. MiXCR, applied by TCRdb to the 5' RACE reads, yields one record per CDR3 protein. The sample has about 270,000 distinct CDR3 sequences; 15% to 20% are singletons. From germline, CDR1 is SGHRS and CDR2 YFSETQ. The ends were cut back, 0 bases at V and 4 bases at J, with 6 bases in the middle. This CDR3 contains 13 residues. The sample was PBMCs or a T cell subset sorted from them (not recorded which). This TCR was recovered from a man aged 18 to 29 who had mild COVID-19 (a few samples of this study predate the infection). Cell type and time point are not known. V is TRBV5-1 and J is TRBJ2-3; D remains ambiguous. CDR3 bases: TGCGCCAGCAGCTTGGTAACGTCAGATACGCAGTATTTT. As protein: CASSLVTSDTQYF.